A selection of T cell receptor beta chains follows, all from one sample in a study of cytomegalovirus exposure and HLA in healthy donors. TCRdb keeps only in-frame clones here, not all; method: immunoSEQ multiplex PCR. The sample carries 90,000 to 150,000 clones, around four fifths recorded once. Material for sequencing was PBMCs. These receptors all stem from a man aged 40-49 years in good health and CMV-seronegative. Each CDR3 is given with its conserved first and last residue. Fields, in order: J gene, clone size, V gene, D gene, CDR3 protein, CDR3 DNA. A D gene is named only where the DNA matches it firmly. The listing skips clone size in some rows; elsewhere it reads once, few, many or a size class.

J gene: TRBJ1-5; clone size: -; V gene: TRBV12-5; D gene: TRBD1; CDR3 protein: CASGLETGGAGHRNQPQHF; CDR3 DNA: TGTGCTAGTGGTTTGGAGACAGGGGGCGCGGGGCATCGGAATCAGCCCCAGCATTTT
J gene: TRBJ1-5; clone size: -; V gene: TRBV6-5; D gene: -; CDR3 protein: CASSSGGNSNQPQHF; CDR3 DNA: TGTGCCAGCAGCTCTGGGGGGAATAGCAATCAGCCCCAGCATTTT
J gene: TRBJ2-2; clone size: -; V gene: TRBV18; D gene: TRBD1; CDR3 protein: CASSPQNRGAGELFF; CDR3 DNA: TGTGCCAGCTCACCACAAAACAGGGGAGCCGGGGAGCTGTTTTTT
J gene: TRBJ1-5; clone size: -; V gene: TRBV19; D gene: -; CDR3 protein: CASSISRESNQPQHF; CDR3 DNA: TGTGCCAGTAGTATATCACGGGAAAGCAATCAGCCCCAGCATTTT
J gene: TRBJ2-1; clone size: -; V gene: TRBV14; D gene: -; CDR3 protein: CASSPWTSYNEQFF; CDR3 DNA: TGTGCCAGCAGCCCGTGGACATCCTACAATGAGCAGTTCTTC
J gene: TRBJ2-3; clone size: -; V gene: TRBV5-4; D gene: TRBD2; CDR3 protein: CASSRGLAGSDTQYF; CDR3 DNA: TGTGCCAGCAGCCGGGGACTAGCGGGATCGGATACGCAGTATTTT
J gene: TRBJ2-2; clone size: few; V gene: TRBV5-8; D gene: -; CDR3 protein: CASSLGGTSNTGELFF; CDR3 DNA: TGTGCCAGCAGCTTGGGTGGGACATCGAACACCGGGGAGCTGTTTTTT
J gene: TRBJ2-1; clone size: -; V gene: TRBV11-2; D gene: -; CDR3 protein: CASSLVRGSYNEQFF; CDR3 DNA: TGTGCCAGCAGCTTAGTACGGGGATCCTACAATGAGCAGTTCTTC
J gene: TRBJ1-5; clone size: once; V gene: TRBV2; D gene: -; CDR3 protein: CASTTRGNQPQHF; CDR3 DNA: TGTGCCAGCACCACCAGGGGAAATCAGCCCCAGCATTTT
J gene: TRBJ2-5; clone size: -; V gene: TRBV18; D gene: TRBD2; CDR3 protein: CASSPALALSGVYQETQYF; CDR3 DNA: TGTGCCAGCTCACCCGCCCTCGCCCTCAGCGGGGTGTACCAAGAGACCCAGTACTTC
J gene: TRBJ2-3; clone size: few; V gene: TRBV15; D gene: -; CDR3 protein: CATSTRLTADTQYF; CDR3 DNA: TGTGCCACCAGCACCCGACTAACAGCAGATACGCAGTATTTT
J gene: TRBJ1-1; clone size: -; V gene: TRBV16; D gene: TRBD1; CDR3 protein: CASSPRTGGGTEAFF; CDR3 DNA: TGTGCCAGCAGCCCACGGACAGGGGGAGGCACTGAAGCTTTCTTT
J gene: TRBJ1-2; clone size: -; V gene: TRBV4-3; D gene: TRBD1; CDR3 protein: CASSQDLMTGTGAFFGYTF; CDR3 DNA: TGCGCCAGCAGCCAAGATTTGATGACCGGGACAGGTGCTTTTTTTGGCTACACCTTC
J gene: TRBJ1-2; clone size: -; V gene: TRBV5-4; D gene: -; CDR3 protein: CASSYNRVHGYTF; CDR3 DNA: TGTGCCAGCAGCTATAACAGGGTCCATGGCTACACCTTC
J gene: TRBJ2-3; clone size: -; V gene: TRBV7-7; D gene: -; CDR3 protein: CASSLSGFDTDTQYF; CDR3 DNA: TGTGCTAGCAGCTTATCGGGGTTCGACACAGATACGCAGTATTTT
J gene: TRBJ2-1; clone size: -; V gene: TRBV29-1; D gene: TRBD2; CDR3 protein: CSGGGTSGSLFF; CDR3 DNA: TGCAGCGGTGGAGGAACTAGCGGGAGTCTGTTCTTC
J gene: TRBJ2-1; clone size: -; V gene: TRBV10-2; D gene: TRBD2; CDR3 protein: CASKSSGRLNEQFF; CDR3 DNA: TGCGCCAGCAAATCTAGCGGGAGGTTGAATGAGCAGTTCTTC
J gene: TRBJ1-1; clone size: once; V gene: TRBV6-6; D gene: TRBD1; CDR3 protein: CASSGQGSQWTEAFF; CDR3 DNA: TGTGCCAGCAGTGGACAGGGGTCTCAATGGACTGAAGCTTTCTTT
J gene: TRBJ1-1; clone size: -; V gene: TRBV19; D gene: -; CDR3 protein: CATQEVRNTEAFF; CDR3 DNA: TGTGCCACCCAGGAAGTCAGGAACACTGAAGCTTTCTTT
J gene: TRBJ1-1; clone size: once; V gene: TRBV7-9; D gene: -; CDR3 protein: CASSGEVAFF; CDR3 DNA: TGTGCCAGCAGCGGAGAGGTAGCTTTCTTT
J gene: TRBJ2-7; clone size: few; V gene: TRBV6-1; D gene: -; CDR3 protein: CAVGSSYEQYF; CDR3 DNA: TGTGCTGTCGGGAGCTCCTACGAGCAGTACTTC
J gene: TRBJ2-7; clone size: -; V gene: TRBV28; D gene: -; CDR3 protein: CASTGLPYEQYF; CDR3 DNA: TGTGCCAGCACAGGGTTGCCCTACGAGCAGTACTTC
J gene: TRBJ1-1; clone size: -; V gene: TRBV30; D gene: -; CDR3 protein: CAWTSALEAFF; CDR3 DNA: TGTGCCTGGACCTCTGCGCTTGAAGCTTTCTTT
J gene: TRBJ1-1; clone size: -; V gene: TRBV4-3; D gene: TRBD1; CDR3 protein: CASSQEGTGGVEAFF; CDR3 DNA: TGCGCCAGCAGCCAAGAGGGGACAGGGGGCGTTGAAGCTTTCTTT
J gene: TRBJ2-1; clone size: -; V gene: TRBV11-3; D gene: TRBD2; CDR3 protein: CASSSGLAHNEQFF; CDR3 DNA: TGTGCCAGCAGCTCGGGACTAGCCCACAATGAGCAGTTCTTC
J gene: TRBJ1-4; clone size: -; V gene: TRBV5-4; D gene: -; CDR3 protein: CASSLSREDEKLFF; CDR3 DNA: TGTGCCAGCAGCTTGTCCCGGGAAGATGAAAAACTGTTTTTT
J gene: TRBJ1-5; clone size: -; V gene: TRBV27; D gene: -; CDR3 protein: CASSPRGGRGNQPQHF; CDR3 DNA: TGTGCCAGCAGTCCCCGGGGGGGTCGAGGGAATCAGCCCCAGCATTTT
J gene: TRBJ1-1; clone size: -; V gene: TRBV21-1; D gene: -; CDR3 protein: CASSKDQSCMNTEAFF; CDR3 DNA: TGTGCCAGCAGCAAAGACCAGTCTTGCATGAACACTGAAGCTTTCTTT
J gene: TRBJ1-1; clone size: -; V gene: TRBV10-3; D gene: TRBD1; CDR3 protein: CASGQPMNTEAFF; CDR3 DNA: TGTGCCTCGGGACAGCCTATGAACACTGAAGCTTTCTTT
J gene: TRBJ2-1; clone size: -; V gene: TRBV6-5; D gene: -; CDR3 protein: CASSYSSGNEQFF; CDR3 DNA: TGTGCCAGCAGTTACTCCTCGGGCAATGAGCAGTTCTTC
J gene: TRBJ1-1; clone size: -; V gene: TRBV6-5; D gene: -; CDR3 protein: CASSYSGGDTEAFF; CDR3 DNA: TGTGCCAGCAGTTACTCCGGGGGGGACACTGAAGCTTTCTTT
J gene: TRBJ1-1; clone size: -; V gene: TRBV5-1; D gene: -; CDR3 protein: CASRRDILNTEAFF; CDR3 DNA: TGCGCCAGCAGGAGGGACATACTGAACACTGAAGCTTTCTTT
J gene: TRBJ1-5; clone size: few; V gene: TRBV6-5; D gene: -; CDR3 protein: CASSYAGWGENQPQHF; CDR3 DNA: TGTGCCAGCAGTTACGCAGGGTGGGGGGAGAATCAGCCCCAGCATTTT
J gene: TRBJ2-3; clone size: -; V gene: TRBV27; D gene: -; CDR3 protein: CASSRTSLGTDTQYF; CDR3 DNA: TGTGCCAGCAGCCGAACTAGCCTCGGCACAGATACGCAGTATTTT
J gene: TRBJ2-1; clone size: -; V gene: TRBV7-9; D gene: TRBD2; CDR3 protein: CASSSRLAGVDEQFF; CDR3 DNA: TGTGCCAGCAGCTCCCGACTAGCGGGGGTCGATGAGCAGTTCTTC
J gene: TRBJ2-1; clone size: -; V gene: TRBV19; D gene: -; CDR3 protein: CATHDIAGVGNEQFF; CDR3 DNA: TGTGCCACCCATGATATAGCCGGGGTGGGTAATGAGCAGTTCTTC
J gene: TRBJ1-1; clone size: -; V gene: TRBV10-2; D gene: -; CDR3 protein: CASSLGKNTEAFF; CDR3 DNA: TGCGCCAGCAGCCTAGGAAAGAACACTGAAGCTTTCTTT
J gene: TRBJ1-4; clone size: -; V gene: TRBV7-3; D gene: -; CDR3 protein: CASSLTGQGGEKLFF; CDR3 DNA: TGTGCCAGCAGCTTAACAGGGCAGGGAGGTGAAAAACTGTTTTTT
J gene: TRBJ1-3; clone size: -; V gene: TRBV9; D gene: TRBD1; CDR3 protein: CASSVTGTGWNTIYF; CDR3 DNA: TGTGCCAGCAGCGTGACCGGGACAGGGTGGAACACCATATATTTT
J gene: TRBJ2-7; clone size: -; V gene: TRBV7-2; D gene: -; CDR3 protein: CASSPPGLGSGEQYF; CDR3 DNA: TGTGCCAGCAGCCCCCCGGGATTGGGGTCTGGCGAGCAGTACTTC
J gene: TRBJ2-1; clone size: few; V gene: TRBV7-9; D gene: TRBD2; CDR3 protein: CASSLGSSGGGNEQFF; CDR3 DNA: TGTGCCAGCAGCTTAGGTTCTAGCGGGGGCGGGAATGAGCAGTTCTTC